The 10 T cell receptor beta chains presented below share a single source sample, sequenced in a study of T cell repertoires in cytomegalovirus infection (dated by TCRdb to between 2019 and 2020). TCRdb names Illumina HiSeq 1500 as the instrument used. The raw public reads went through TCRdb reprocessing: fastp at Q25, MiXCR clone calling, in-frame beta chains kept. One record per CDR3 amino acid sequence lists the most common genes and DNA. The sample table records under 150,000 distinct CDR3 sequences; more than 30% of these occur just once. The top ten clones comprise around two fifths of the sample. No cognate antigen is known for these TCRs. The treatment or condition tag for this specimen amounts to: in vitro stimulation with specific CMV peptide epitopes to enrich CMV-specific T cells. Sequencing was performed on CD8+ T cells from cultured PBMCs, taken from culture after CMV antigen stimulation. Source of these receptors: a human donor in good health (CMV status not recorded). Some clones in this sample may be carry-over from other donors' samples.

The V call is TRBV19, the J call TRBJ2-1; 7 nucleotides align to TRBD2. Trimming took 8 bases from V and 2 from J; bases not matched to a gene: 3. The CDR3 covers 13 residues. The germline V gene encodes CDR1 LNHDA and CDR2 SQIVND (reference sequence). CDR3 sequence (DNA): TGTGCCAGTGTCGGGACTACCTACAATGAGCAGTTCTTC. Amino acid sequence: CASVGTTYNEQFF.

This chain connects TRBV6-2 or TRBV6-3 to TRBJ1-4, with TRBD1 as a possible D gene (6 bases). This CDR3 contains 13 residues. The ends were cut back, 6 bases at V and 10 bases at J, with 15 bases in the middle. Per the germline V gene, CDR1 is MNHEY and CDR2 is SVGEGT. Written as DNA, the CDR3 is TGTGCCAGCAGCCCCCGGGACATCGCAAAACTGTTTTTT. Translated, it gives CASSPRDIAKLFF.

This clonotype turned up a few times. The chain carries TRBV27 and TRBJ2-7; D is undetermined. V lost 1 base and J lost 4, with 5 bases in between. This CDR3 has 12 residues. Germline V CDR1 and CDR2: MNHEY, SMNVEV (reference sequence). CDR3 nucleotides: TGTGCCAGCAGTTTATTGGGGTACGAGCAGTACTTC. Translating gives CASSLLGYEQYF.

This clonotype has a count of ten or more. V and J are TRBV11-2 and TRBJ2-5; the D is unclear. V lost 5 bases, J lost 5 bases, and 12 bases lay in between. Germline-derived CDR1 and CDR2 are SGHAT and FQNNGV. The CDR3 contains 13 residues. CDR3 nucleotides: TGTGCCAGCAGCCCCGCCGGAACGGAGACCCAGTACTTC. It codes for CASSPAGTETQYF.

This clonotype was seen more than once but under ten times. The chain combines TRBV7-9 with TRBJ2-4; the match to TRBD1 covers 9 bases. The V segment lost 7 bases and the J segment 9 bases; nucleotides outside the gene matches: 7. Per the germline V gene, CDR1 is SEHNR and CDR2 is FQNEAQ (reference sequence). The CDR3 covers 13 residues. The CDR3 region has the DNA TGTGCCAGCACCTGGGGGACAGGGATCATTCAGTACTTC. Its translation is CASTWGTGIIQYF. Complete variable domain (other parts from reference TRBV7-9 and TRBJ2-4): DTGVSQNPRHKITKRGQNVTFRCDPISEHNRLYWYRQTLGQGPEFLTYFQNEAQLEKSRLLSDRFSAERPKGSFSTLEIQRTEQGDSAMYLCASTWGTGIIQYFGAGTRLSVL.

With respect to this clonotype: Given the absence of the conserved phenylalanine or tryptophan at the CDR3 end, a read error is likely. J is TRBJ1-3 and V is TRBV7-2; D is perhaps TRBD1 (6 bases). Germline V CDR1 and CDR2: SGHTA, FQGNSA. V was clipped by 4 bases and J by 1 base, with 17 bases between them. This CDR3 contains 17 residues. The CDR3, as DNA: TGTGCCAGCAGCTCTGCGGGCAGGGGCTCGTCTGGAAACACCATATATTCT. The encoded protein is CASSSAGRGSSGNTIYS.

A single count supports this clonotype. As DNA, the CDR3 is TGTGCCAGCAGTTACGTTTGGTCAGATACGCAGTATTTT. Residues: CASSYVWSDTQYF. The chain uses TRBV6-6 and TRBJ2-3; D not resolved. CDR3 size: 13 residues. Germline CDR1 reads MNHNY; CDR2 reads SVGAGI (reference sequence). Trimming left V 2 bases short and J 4 bases short, with 7 bases between.

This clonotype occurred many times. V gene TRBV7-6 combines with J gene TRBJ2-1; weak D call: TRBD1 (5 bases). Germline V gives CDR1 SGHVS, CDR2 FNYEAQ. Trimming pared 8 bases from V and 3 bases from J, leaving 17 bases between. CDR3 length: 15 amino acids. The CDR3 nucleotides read TGTGCCAGCGCCCGACAAGGGGCCGGCTACAATGAGCAGTTCTTC. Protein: CASARQGAGYNEQFF.

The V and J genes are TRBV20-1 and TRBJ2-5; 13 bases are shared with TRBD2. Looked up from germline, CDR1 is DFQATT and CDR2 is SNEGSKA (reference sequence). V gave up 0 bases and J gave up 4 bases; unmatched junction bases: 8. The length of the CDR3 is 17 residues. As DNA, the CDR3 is TGCAGTGCTAGAGATGCCTTACTAGCGGGGGGGGGAGAGACCCAGTACTTC. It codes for CSARDALLAGGGETQYF.

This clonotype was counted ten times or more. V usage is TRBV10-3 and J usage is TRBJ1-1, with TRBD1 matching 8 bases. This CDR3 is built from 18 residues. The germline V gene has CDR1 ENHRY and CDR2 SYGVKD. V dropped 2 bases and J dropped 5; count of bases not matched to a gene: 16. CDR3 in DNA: TGTGCCATCAGTGAGCTAACGGACAGGGCCGGGAGGAGGACTGAAGCTTTCTTT. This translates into CAISELTDRAGRRTEAFF.